This record covers a single TCR beta chain. This clone appeared a few times. No cognate antigen has been identified for it. Base qualities are missing; no much larger clone stands one base away. CDR1 and CDR2, looked up from the germline V gene (reference sequence), are LNHDA and SQIVND. A distance of 11 bases separates the germline ends of V and J, which lose 6 bases and 3 bases respectively. The CDR3 numbers 13 residues from cysteine through phenylalanine. Of all the DNA, just the CDR3 is kept, 39 bases in frame from base 1. Using the immunoSEQ Assay at Adaptive Biotechnologies, the researchers immunosequenced TCRbeta CDR3 regions from the extracted DNA. Per the original workflow: To measure the absolute abundance of each unique TCRbeta CDR3, the sequences were collapsed and filtered. Clonality was defined as 1 minus Pielou's evenness, computed on productive in-frame rearrangements only. For regional overlap, the top 100 nucleotide rearrangements were followed across paired samples, and the Morisita index was used to compare paired samples against unrelated samples. The immunoSEQ Rearrangement Details tool was used to assess whether nucleotide rearrangements converged onto identical amino acid sequences. The table was pulled from immuneACCESS by TCRdb, which kept in-frame rearrangements only. Such tables lose some clones; where checked, under half of the loss comes from unresolved V genes, and the rest has no known cause. The V and J calls and clone size come from that table; D and trimming were worked out from the DNA. The sample has about 8,100 clones on record, roughly three fifths of them singletons. The top ten constitute 5.5% to 8.5% of the sample.

This specimen comes from a study of CXCR4 blockade with PD-1 therapy in pancreatic cancer (dated by TCRdb to the late 2010s). Broadly, across the study: The study combined multiplex immunohistochemistry and TCRbeta immunosequencing of resected pancreatic ductal adenocarcinoma with ex vivo slice culture testing PD-1 and CXCR4 blockade. Two geographically distinct regions were TCR-sequenced from each of several tumors to assess intratumoral heterogeneity.

Findings and caveats that apply to the study as a whole: Because only TCRbeta chains were sequenced, true antigen-specificity overlap among convergent dominant clones remained unconfirmed while awaiting paired alpha-beta single-cell sequencing. Although tumors showed clonal expansion, with a mean productive clonality of 0.14 compared with under 0.055 in healthy blood, clonality was not correlated with survival. The frequency of each amino acid clone correlated strongly with the number of distinct nucleotide rearrangements encoding that clone, suggesting convergent selection driven by common tumor antigens.

The patients who supplied the archived tumor blocks had received no neoadjuvant therapy before resection. In the preserved-tissue arm, the study used 30 surgical resection samples taken from over 20 pancreatic ductal adenocarcinoma patients who had not previously been treated. For the resection arm, DNA was extracted from ten 5-micron curls of FFPE tumor adjacent to the multiplex immunohistochemistry slide. The sample consisted of tumor tissue. The TCR comes from a human donor with pancreatic ductal adenocarcinoma. The rearrangement joined TRBV19 to TRBJ1-2; the D segment cannot be called with confidence. The CDR3 here reads CASSPDGDYGYTF. The nucleotides are TGTGCCAGTAGCCCTGACGGTGACTATGGCTACACCTTC.